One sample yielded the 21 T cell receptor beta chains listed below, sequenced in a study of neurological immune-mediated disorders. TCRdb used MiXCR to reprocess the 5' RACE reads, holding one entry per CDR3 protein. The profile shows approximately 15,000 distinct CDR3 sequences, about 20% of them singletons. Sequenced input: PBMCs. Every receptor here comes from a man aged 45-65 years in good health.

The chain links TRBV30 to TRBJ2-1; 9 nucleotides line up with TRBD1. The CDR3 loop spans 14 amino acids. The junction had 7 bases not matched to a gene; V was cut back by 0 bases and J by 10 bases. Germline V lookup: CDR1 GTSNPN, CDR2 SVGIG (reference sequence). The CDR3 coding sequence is TGTGCCTGGAGTGTACTGGGACAGGGACGGGAGCAGTTCTTC. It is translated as CAWSVLGQGREQFF.

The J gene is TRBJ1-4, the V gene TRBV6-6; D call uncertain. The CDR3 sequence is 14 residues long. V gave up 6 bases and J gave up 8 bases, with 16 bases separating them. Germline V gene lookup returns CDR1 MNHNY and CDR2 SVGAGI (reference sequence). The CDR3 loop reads CASSRPGSGEKLFF. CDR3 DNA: TGTGCCAGCAGCCGCCCGGGGTCGGGAGAAAAACTGTTTTTT.

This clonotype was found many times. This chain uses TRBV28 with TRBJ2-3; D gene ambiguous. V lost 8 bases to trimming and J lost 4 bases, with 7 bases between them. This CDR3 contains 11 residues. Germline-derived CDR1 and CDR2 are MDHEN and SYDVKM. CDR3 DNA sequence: TGTGCCAGCTCACGGGCAGATACGCAGTATTTT. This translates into CASSRADTQYF.

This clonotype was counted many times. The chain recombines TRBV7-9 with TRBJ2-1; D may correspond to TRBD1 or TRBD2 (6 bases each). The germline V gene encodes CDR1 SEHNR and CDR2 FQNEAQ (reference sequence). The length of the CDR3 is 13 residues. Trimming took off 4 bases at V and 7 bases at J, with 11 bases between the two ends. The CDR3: CASSSGGGNEQFF. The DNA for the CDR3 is TGTGCCAGCAGCTCAGGAGGGGGGAATGAGCAGTTCTTC. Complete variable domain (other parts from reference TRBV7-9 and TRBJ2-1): DTGVSQNPRHKITKRGQNVTFRCDPISEHNRLYWYRQTLGQGPEFLTYFQNEAQLEKSRLLSDRFSAERPKGSFSTLEIQRTEQGDSAMYLCASSSGGGNEQFFGPGTRLTVL.

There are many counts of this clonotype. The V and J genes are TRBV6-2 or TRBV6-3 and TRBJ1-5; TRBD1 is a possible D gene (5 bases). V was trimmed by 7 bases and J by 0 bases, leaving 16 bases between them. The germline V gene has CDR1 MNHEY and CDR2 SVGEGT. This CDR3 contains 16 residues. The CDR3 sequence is CASTDGTDTSNQPQHF. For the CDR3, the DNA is TGTGCCAGCACCGACGGGACGGATACTAGCAATCAGCCCCAGCATTTT.

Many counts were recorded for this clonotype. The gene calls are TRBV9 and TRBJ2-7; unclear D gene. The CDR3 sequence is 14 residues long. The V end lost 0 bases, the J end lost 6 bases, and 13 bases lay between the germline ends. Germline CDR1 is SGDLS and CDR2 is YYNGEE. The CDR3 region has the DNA TGTGCCAGCAGCGTAGAAGGGATCAAGGCCGAGCAGTACTTC. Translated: CASSVEGIKAEQYF.

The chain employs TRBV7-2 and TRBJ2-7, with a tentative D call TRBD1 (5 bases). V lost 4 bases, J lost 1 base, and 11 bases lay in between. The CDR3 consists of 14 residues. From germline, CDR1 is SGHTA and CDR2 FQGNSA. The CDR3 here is CASSSVQGSYEQYF. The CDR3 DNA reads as TGTGCCAGCAGCTCCGTTCAGGGTTCCTACGAGCAGTACTTC.

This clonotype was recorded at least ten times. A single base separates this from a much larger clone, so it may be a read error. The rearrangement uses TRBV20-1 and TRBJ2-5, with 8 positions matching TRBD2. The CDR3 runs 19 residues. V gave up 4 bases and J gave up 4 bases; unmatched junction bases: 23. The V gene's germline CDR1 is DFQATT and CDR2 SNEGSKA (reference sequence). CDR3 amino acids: CSATLAGLVGGPRGETQYF. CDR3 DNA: TGCAGTGCTACTTTAGCGGGACTAGTGGGAGGGCCGAGGGGAGAGACCCAGTACTTC.

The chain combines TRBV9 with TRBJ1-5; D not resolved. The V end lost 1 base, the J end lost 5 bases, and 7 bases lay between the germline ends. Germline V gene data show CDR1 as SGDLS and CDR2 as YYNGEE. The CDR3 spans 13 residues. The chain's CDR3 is CASSVSLDQPQHF. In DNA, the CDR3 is TGTGCCAGCAGCGTATCGTTAGATCAGCCCCAGCATTTT.

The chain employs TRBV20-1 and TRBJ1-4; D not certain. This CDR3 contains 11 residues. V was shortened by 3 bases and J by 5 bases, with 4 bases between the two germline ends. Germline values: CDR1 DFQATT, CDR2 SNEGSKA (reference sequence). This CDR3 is CSASGNEKLFF. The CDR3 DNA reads TGCAGTGCTAGTGGCAATGAAAAACTGTTTTTT.

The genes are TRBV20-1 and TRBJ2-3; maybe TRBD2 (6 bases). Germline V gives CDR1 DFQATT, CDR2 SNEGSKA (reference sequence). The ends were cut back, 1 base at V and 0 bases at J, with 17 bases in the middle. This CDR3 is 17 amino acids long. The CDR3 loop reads CSARASGWEASTDTQYF. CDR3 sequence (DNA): TGCAGTGCTAGAGCGTCCGGGTGGGAGGCCAGCACAGATACGCAGTATTTT.

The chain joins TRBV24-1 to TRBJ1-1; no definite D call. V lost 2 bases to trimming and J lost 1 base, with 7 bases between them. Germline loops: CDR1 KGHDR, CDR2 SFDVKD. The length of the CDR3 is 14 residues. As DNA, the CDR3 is TGTGCCACCAGTGATTCGGGCCAGAACACTGAAGCTTTCTTT. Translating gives CATSDSGQNTEAFF.

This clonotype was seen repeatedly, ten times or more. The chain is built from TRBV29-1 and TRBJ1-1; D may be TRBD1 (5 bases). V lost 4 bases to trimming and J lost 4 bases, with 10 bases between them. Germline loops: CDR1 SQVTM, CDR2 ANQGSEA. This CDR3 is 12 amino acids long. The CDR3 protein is CSVGLGGTEAFF. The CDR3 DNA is TGCAGCGTTGGACTTGGGGGCACTGAAGCTTTCTTT.

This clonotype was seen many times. The CDR3 nucleotides read TGTGCCAGCAGCCCCTGGGGGGATTCACCCCTCCACTTT. This encodes CASSPWGDSPLHF. This chain joins TRBV12-3 or TRBV12-4 and TRBJ1-6, with D perhaps matching TRBD1 (5 bases). CDR3 length equals 13 residues. Trimming pared 6 bases from V and 8 bases from J, leaving 11 bases between.

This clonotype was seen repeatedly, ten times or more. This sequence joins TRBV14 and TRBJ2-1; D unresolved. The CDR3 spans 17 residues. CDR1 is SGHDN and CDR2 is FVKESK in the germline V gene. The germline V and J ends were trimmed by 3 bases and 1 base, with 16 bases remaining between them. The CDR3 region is CASSHRSGSKSYNEQFF. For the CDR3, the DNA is TGTGCCAGCAGCCACCGTTCCGGATCGAAATCCTACAATGAGCAGTTCTTC.

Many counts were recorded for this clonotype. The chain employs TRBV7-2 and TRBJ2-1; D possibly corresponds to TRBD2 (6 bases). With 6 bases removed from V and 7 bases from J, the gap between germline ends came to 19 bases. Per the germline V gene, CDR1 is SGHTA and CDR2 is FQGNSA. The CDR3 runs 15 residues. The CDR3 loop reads CASRLSGPVRNEQFF. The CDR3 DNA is TGTGCCAGCAGGCTGAGCGGGCCAGTCCGGAATGAGCAGTTCTTC.

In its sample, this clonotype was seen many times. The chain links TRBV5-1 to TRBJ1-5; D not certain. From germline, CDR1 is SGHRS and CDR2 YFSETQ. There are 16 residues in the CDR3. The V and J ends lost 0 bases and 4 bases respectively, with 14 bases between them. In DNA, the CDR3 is TGCGCCAGCAGCTTGGGCGGTTTAGGCGGAAATCAGCCCCAGCATTTT. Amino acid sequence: CASSLGGLGGNQPQHF.

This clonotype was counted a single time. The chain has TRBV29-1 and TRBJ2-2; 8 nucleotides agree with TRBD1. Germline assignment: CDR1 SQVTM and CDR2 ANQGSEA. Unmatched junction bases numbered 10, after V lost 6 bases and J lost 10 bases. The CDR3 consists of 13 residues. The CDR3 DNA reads TGCAGCGTGGCACAGGGGGTCCAACAGGAGCTGTTTTTT. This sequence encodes CSVAQGVQQELFF.

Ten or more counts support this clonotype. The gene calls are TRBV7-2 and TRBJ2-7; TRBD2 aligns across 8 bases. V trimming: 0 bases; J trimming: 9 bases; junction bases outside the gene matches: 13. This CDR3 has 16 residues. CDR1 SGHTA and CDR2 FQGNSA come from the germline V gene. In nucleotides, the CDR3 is TGTGCCAGCAGCTTAGCGCGCCTAGCGGGTTGGCACGGGCAGTACTTC. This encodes CASSLARLAGWHGQYF.

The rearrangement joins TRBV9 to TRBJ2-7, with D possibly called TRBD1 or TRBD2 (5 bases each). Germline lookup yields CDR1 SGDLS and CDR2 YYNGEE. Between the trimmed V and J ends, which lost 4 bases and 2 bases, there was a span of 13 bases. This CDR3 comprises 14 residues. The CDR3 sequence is CASSRTGTTYEQYF. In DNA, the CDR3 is TGTGCCAGCAGCAGGACCGGGACCACCTACGAGCAGTACTTC.

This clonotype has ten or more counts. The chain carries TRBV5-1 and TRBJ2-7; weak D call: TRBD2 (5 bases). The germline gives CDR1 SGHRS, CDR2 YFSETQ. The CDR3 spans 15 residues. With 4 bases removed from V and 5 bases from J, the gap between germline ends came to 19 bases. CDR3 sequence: CASSTRAAIFDEQYF. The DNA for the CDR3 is TGCGCCAGCAGCACGCGGGCGGCAATCTTCGACGAGCAGTACTTC.